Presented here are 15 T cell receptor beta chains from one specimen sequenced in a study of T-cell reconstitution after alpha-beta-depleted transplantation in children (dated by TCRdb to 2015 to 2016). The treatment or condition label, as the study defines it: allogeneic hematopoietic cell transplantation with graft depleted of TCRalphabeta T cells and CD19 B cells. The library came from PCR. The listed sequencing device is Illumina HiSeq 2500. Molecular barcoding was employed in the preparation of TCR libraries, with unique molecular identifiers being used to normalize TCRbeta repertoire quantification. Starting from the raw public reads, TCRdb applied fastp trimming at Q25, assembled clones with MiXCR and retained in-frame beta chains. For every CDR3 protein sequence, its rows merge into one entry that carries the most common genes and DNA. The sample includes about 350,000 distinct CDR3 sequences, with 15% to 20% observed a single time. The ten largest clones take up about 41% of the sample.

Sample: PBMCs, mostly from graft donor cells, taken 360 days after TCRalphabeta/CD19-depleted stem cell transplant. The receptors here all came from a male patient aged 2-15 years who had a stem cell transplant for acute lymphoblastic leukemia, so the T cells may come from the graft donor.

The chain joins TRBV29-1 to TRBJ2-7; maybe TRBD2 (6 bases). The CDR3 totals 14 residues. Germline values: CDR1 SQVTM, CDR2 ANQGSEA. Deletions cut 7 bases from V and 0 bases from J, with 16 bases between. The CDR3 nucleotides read TGCAGCGCCCTCGGGCGGGGCAGCTCCTACGAGCAGTACTTC. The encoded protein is CSALGRGSSYEQYF.

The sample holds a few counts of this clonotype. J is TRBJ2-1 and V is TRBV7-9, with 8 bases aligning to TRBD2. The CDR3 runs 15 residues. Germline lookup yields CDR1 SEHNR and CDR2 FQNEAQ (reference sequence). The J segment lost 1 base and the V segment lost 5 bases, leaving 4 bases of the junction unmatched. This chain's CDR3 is CASSRTSPSYNEQFF. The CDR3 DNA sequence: TGTGCCAGCAGCCGGACTAGCCCATCCTACAATGAGCAGTTCTTC.

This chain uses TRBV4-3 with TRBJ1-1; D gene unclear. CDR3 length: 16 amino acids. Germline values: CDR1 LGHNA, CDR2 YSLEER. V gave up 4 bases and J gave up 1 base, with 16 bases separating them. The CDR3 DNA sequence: TGCGCCAGCAGCCCTCACCCTTGGACGGAGAACACTGAAGCTTTCTTT. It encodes CASSPHPWTENTEAFF.

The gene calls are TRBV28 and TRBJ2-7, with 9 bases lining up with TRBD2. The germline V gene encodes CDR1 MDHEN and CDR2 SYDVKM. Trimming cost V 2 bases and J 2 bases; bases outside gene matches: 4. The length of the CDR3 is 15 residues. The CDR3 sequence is CASSLRQREAYEQYF. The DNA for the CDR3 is TGTGCCAGCAGTTTACGTCAGCGGGAGGCCTACGAGCAGTACTTC.

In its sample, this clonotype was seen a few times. The CDR3, as DNA: TGTGCCAGTAGTAAGGCCTTAGCGGGAGTTGTGGAACGGATGGGGCAGTTCTTC. Encoded protein: CASSKALAGVVERMGQFF. The rearrangement links TRBV19 to TRBJ2-1; TRBD2 matches 9 bases. V shed 4 bases, J shed 12 bases, and the junction held 22 bases outside the gene matches. The CDR3 is 18 residues long. Germline V lookup: CDR1 LNHDA, CDR2 SQIVND (reference sequence).

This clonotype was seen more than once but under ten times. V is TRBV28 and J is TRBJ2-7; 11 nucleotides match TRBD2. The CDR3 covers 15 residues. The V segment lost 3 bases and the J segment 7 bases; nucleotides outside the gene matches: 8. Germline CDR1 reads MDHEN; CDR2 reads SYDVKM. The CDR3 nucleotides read TGTGCCAGCAGTTTTTATAGCGGGAGGGCGAGGGAGCAGTACTTC. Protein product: CASSFYSGRAREQYF.

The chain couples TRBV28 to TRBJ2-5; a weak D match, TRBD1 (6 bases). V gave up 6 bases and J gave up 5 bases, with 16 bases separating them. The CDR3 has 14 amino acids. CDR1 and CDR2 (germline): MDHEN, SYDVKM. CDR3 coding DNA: TGTGCCAGCAGCCAGGGGTCGGCGCGGGAGACCCAGTACTTC. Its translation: CASSQGSARETQYF.

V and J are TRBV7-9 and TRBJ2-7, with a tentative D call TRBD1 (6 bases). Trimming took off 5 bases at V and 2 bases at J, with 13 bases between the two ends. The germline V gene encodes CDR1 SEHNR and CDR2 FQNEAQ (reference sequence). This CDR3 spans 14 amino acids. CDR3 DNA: TGTGCCAGCAGCCGTCCGGACAGACCCTACGAGCAGTACTTC. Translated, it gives CASSRPDRPYEQYF.

The CDR3 protein is CASSLLPDIPETQYF. CDR3 DNA: TGTGCCAGCTCCCTATTGCCGGACATCCCAGAGACCCAGTACTTC. The rearrangement uses TRBV18 and TRBJ2-5, with D perhaps TRBD1 (5 bases). V dropped 6 bases and J dropped 4 bases, with 18 bases sitting between them. Germline CDR1 is KGHSH and CDR2 is LQKENI. The CDR3 length is 15 residues.

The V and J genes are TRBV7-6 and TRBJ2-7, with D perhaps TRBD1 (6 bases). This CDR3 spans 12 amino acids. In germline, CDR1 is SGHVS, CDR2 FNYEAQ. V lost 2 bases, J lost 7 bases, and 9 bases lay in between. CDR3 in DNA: TGTGCCAGCAGCTTATTCGGACAGGAGCAGTACTTC. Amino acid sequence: CASSLFGQEQYF.

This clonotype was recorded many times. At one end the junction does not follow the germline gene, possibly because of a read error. CDR3 sequence: CASSLDPNTGELFF. CDR3 nucleotides: TGTGCTAGCAGCTTAGATCCTAACACCGGGGAGCTGTTTTTT. The rearrangement joins TRBV5-1 to TRBJ2-2; D is possibly TRBD2 (5 bases). Germline-derived CDR1 and CDR2 are SGHRS and YFSETQ. This CDR3 comprises 14 residues.

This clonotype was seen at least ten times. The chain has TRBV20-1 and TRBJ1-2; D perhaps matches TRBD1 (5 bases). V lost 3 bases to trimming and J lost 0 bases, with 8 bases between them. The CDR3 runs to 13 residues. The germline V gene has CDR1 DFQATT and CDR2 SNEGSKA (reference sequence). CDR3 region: CSASPGPNYGYTF. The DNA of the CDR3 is TGCAGTGCTAGCCCAGGGCCTAACTATGGCTACACCTTC.

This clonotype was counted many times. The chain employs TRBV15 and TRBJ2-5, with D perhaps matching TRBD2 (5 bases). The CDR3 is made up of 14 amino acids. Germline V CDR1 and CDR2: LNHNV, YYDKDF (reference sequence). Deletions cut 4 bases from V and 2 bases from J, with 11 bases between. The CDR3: CATSNMRAQETQYF. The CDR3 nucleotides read TGTGCCACCAGCAACATGAGGGCTCAAGAGACCCAGTACTTC.

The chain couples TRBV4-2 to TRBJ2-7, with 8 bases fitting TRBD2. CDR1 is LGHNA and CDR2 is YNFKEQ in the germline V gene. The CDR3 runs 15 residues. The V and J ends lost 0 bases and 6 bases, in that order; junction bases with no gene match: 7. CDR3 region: CASSQDRAGVSEQYF. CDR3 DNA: TGTGCCAGCAGCCAAGATAGAGCGGGAGTATCCGAGCAGTACTTC.

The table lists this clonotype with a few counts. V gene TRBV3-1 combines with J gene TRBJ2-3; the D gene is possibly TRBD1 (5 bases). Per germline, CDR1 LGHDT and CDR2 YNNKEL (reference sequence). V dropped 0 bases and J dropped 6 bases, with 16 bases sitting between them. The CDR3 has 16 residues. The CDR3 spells CASSQDRAGYSDTQYF. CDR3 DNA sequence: TGTGCCAGCAGCCAAGACCGGGCAGGGTATTCCGATACGCAGTATTTT.